The rows below give T cell receptor beta chains drawn from one sample of a study of T-cell memory formation after mild COVID-19. TCRdb reanalysed the 5' RACE reads using MiXCR and keeps one entry per CDR3 protein. The sample lists 140,000 or so distinct CDR3 sequences; 6% to 7% were seen once. The sample consisted of PBMCs or a T cell subset sorted from them (not recorded which). The receptors originated from an adult woman who had mild COVID-19 (a few samples of this study predate the infection). Cell type and time point are not known. Both conserved end residues are part of each CDR3.

J: TRBJ2-7
V: TRBV7-4
CDR3: CASSFSGRGRDEQYF

J: TRBJ2-3
V: TRBV2
CDR3: CASSRQGASSTDTQYF

J: TRBJ1-6
V: TRBV20-1
CDR3: CSATKTIDNSPLHF

J: TRBJ2-5
V: TRBV7-8
CDR3: CASSPRLAGLLETQYF

J: TRBJ2-7
V: TRBV25-1
CDR3: CASSDPQGKQYF

J: TRBJ1-2
V: TRBV5-1
CDR3: CASSSGHAGYTF

J: TRBJ1-2
V: TRBV4-1
CDR3: CASSQSQGANYGYTF

J: TRBJ1-1
V: TRBV5-1
CDR3: CASSFGSTNTEAFF

J: TRBJ1-2
V: TRBV2
CDR3: CASSTRGQNYGYTF

J: TRBJ2-1
V: TRBV6-2/TRBV6-3
CDR3: CASQTVASEQFF

J: TRBJ1-2
V: TRBV29-1
CDR3: CSVDRAYGYTF

J: TRBJ2-3
V: TRBV19
CDR3: CASSIRGVITQYF